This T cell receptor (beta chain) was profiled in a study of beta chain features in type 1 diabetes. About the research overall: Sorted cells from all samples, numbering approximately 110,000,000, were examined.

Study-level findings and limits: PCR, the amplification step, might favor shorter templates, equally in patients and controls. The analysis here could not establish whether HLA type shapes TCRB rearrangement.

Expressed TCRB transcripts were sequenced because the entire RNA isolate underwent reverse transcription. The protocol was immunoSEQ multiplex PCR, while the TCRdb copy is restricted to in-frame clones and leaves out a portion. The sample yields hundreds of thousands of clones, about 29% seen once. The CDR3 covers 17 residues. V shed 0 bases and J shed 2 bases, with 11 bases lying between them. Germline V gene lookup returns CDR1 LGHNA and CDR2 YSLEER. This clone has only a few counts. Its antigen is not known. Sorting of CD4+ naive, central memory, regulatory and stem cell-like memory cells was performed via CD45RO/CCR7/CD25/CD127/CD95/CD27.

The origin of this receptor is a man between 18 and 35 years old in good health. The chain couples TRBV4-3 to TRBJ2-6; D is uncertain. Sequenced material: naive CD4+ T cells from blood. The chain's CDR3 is CASSQDIRQTGANVLTF. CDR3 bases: TGCGCCAGCAGCCAAGATATAAGGCAGACTGGGGCCAACGTCCTGACTTTC.